This T cell receptor beta chain came from a study of tumor-infiltrating T cells and Merkel cell polyomavirus. Study details: The T cells studied were KLL-specific CD8+ cells against Merkel polyomavirus. Study-level results: Only one public clonotype, shared by two patients, appeared among hundreds of sequences. A roughly 1.7-20% tumor fraction of KLL-specific T cells predicted better MCC-specific survival than 0-0.14%. Tumors with about 5-120 versus 0-3 unique KLL-specific clonotypes showed a significant MCC-specific survival advantage.

For this clone: Its antigen remains unidentified.

Clones were read by immunoSEQ multiplex PCR, and TCRdb kept only the in-frame ones, dropping some. The sample lists around 25,000 clones; roughly 87% were seen once. With 3 bases clipped from V and 5 bases from J, the junction kept 5 bases outside the gene matches. Germline V gives CDR1 SGHAT, CDR2 FQNNGV. The CDR3 consists of 14 residues. Every patient's tumor was robustly positive for Merkel cell polyomavirus Large T antigen on immunohistochemistry. Patients with unknown primaries presenting with nodal disease, or with insufficient primary tissue, had lymph node tumors analyzed. This sequence joins TRBV11-2 and TRBJ2-5, with TRBD2 identical over 8 bases. Sequencing was carried out using lymph node tissue. The clonotype was recovered from a man in his forties or fifties with Merkel cell carcinoma. CDR3 coding DNA: TGTGCCAGCAGCTTCGGGGGGGCCCGGGAGACCCAGTACTTC. It specifies CASSFGGARETQYF. Full variable domain (rest looked up from reference TRBV11-2 and TRBJ2-5): EAGVAQSPRYKIIEKRQSVAFWCNPISGHATLYWYQQILGQGPKLLIQFQNNGVVDDSQLPKDRFSAERLKGVDSTLKIQPAKLEDSAVYLCASSFGGARETQYFGPGTRLLVL.